This TCR beta chain was obtained from a study of vaccination effects on CD4 cells after COVID-19. Method: immunoSEQ multiplex PCR; TCRdb's copy keeps in-frame clones and lacks some. This table has tens of thousands of clones, 55% to 85% appearing once. Points from the study as a whole: Vaccine-induced clones in healthy vaccinees cross-reacted with common cold coronaviruses in only 1 of 255 cases. Early post-infection timepoints were missing from the study, which also had few convalescent patients.

Of note for this clone: The antigen remains unidentified.

Under the ViraFEST assay, PBMC were stimulated with viral peptide pools so that antigen-specific CD4+ T cells expanded. Sequencing was performed afterwards. Having been cultured for roughly 10 days, the cells underwent CD4+ T cell isolation. Each participant was given two doses of one vaccine (BNT162b2 or mRNA-1273). Nucleocapsid antibody tests were negative, and the vaccine recipients had no prior SARS-CoV-2 infection. V gave up 5 bases and J gave up 1 base; unmatched junction bases: 16. The CDR3 is 18 residues long. Germline lookup yields CDR1 SGHVS and CDR2 FQNEAQ. The sample consisted of CD4+ T cells from PBMCs cultured with HCoV-229E spike peptides, taken after COVID-19 vaccination. This receptor was identified in a human donor who received a COVID-19 vaccine. The J gene is TRBJ1-1, the V gene TRBV7-8; TRBD1 aligns across 7 bases. The CDR3 loop is CASSLRDSHLLWNTEAFF. The CDR3 nucleotides read TGTGCCAGCAGCCTACGGGACAGTCACTTATTGTGGAACACTGAAGCTTTCTTT.